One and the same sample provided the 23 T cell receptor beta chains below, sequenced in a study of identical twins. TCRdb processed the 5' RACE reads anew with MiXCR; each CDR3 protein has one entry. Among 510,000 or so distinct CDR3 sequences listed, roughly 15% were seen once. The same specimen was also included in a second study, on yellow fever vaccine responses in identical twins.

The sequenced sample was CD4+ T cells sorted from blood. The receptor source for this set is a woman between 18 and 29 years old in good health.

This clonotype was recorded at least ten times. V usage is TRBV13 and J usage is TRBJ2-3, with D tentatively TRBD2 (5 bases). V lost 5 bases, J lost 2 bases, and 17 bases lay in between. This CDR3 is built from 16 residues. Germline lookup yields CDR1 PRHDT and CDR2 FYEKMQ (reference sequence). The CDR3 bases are TGTGCCAGCAGCCCCTCGGACTGGAAATTCACAGATACGCAGTATTTT. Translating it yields CASSPSDWKFTDTQYF.

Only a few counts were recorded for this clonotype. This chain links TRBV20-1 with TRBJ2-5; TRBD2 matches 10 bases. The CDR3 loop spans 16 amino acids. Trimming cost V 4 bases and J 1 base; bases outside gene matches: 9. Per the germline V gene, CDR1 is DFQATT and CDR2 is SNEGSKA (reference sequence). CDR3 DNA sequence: TGCAGTGCTAATGGGGTAGCGGGGGGACGCCAAGAGACCCAGTACTTC. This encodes CSANGVAGGRQETQYF.

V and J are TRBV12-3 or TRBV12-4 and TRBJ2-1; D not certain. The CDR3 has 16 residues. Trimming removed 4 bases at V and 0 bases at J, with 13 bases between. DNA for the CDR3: TGTGCCAGCAGTTGGTCCTGGCGGAGCTCCTACAATGAGCAGTTCTTC. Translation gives CASSWSWRSSYNEQFF.

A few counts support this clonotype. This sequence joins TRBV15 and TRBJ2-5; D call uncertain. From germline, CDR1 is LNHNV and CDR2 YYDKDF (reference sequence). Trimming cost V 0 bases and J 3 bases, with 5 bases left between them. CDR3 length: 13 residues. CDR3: CATSRDSKETQYF. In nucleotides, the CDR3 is TGTGCCACCAGCAGAGACTCAAAAGAGACCCAGTACTTC.

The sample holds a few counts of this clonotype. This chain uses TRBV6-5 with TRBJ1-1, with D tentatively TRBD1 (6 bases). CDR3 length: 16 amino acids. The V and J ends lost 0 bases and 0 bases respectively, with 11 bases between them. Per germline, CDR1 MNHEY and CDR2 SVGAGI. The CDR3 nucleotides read TGTGCCAGCAGTTACTCGACAGGCCCTATGAACACTGAAGCTTTCTTT. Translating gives CASSYSTGPMNTEAFF.

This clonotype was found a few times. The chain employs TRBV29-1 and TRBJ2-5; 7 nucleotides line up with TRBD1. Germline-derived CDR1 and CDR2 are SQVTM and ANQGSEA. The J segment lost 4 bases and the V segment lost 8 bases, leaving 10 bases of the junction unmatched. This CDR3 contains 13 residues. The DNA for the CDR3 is TGCAGCTCTACACCAACAGGGGTAGAGACCCAGTACTTC. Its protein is CSSTPTGVETQYF.

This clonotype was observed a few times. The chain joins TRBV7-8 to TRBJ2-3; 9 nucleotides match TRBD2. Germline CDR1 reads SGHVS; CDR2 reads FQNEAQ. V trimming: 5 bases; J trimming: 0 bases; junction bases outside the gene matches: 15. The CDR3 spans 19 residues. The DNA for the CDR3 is TGTGCCAGCAGCCCCCGTCCCCCCCTAGCGGGGATCAGCACAGATACGCAGTATTTT. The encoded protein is CASSPRPPLAGISTDTQYF.

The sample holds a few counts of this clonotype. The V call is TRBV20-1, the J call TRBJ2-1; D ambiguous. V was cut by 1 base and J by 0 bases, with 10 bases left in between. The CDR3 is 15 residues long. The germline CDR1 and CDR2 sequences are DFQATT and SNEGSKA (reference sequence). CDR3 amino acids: CSARGQKHSYNEQFF. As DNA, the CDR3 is TGCAGTGCTAGAGGTCAGAAGCACTCCTACAATGAGCAGTTCTTC.

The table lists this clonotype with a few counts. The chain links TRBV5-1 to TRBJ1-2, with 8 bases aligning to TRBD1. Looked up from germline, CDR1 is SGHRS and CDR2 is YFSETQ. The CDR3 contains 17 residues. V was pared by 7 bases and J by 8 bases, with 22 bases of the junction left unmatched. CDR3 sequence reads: CASGHRGSTRLSEGYTF. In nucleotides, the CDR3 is TGCGCCAGCGGACACAGGGGGAGTACCCGCCTCTCGGAGGGCTACACCTTC.

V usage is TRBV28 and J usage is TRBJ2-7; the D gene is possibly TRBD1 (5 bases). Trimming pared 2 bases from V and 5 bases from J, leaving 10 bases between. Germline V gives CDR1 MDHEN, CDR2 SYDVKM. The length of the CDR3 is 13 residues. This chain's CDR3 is CASSLGALNEQYV. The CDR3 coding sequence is TGTGCCAGCAGTTTAGGGGCCTTGAACGAGCAGTACGTC.

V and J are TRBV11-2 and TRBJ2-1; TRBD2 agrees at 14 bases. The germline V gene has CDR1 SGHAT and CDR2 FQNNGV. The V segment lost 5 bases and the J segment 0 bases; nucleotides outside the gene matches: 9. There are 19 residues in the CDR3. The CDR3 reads CASSPPGLAGENSYNEQFF. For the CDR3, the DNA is TGTGCCAGCAGCCCTCCGGGACTAGCGGGGGAGAACTCCTACAATGAGCAGTTCTTC.

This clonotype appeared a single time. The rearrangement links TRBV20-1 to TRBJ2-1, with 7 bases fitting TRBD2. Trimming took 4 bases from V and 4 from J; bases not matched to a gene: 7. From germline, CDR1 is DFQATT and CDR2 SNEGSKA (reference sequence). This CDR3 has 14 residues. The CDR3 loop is CSAKPAGSYNEQFF. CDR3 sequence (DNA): TGCAGTGCTAAGCCAGCGGGATCTTACAATGAGCAGTTCTTC.

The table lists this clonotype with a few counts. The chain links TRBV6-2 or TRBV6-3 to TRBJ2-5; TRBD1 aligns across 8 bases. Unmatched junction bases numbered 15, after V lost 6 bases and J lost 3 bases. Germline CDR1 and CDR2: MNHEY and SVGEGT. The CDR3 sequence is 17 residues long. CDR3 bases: TGTGCCAGCAGGACCGCGAAAGTAACGACAGGGGAAGAGACCCAGTACTTC. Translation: CASRTAKVTTGEETQYF.

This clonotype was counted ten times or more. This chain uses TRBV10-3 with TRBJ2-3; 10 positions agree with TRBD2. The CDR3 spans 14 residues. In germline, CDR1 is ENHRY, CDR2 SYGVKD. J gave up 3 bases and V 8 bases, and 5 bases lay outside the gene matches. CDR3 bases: TGTGCCATCGCCCCGGGACTAGCGACAGATACGCAGTATTTT. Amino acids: CAIAPGLATDTQYF.

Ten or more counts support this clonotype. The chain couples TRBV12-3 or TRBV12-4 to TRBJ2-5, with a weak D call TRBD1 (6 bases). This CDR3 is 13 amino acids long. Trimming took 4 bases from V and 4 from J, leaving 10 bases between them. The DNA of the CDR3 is TGTGCCAGCAGTTCGGACAGAAGAGAGACCCAGTACTTC. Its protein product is CASSSDRRETQYF.

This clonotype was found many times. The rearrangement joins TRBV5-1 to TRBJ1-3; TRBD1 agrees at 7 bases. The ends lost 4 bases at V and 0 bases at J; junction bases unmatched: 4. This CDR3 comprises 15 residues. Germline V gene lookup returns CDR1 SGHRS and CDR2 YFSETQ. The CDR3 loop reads CASSVGTDSGNTIYF. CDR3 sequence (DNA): TGCGCCAGCAGCGTCGGGACAGACTCTGGAAACACCATATATTTT.

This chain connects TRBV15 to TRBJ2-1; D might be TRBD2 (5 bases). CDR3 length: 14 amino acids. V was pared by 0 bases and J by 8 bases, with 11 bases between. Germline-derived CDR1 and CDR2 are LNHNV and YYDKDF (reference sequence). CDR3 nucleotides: TGTGCCACCAGCAGAGATGAGGACTTGGATGAGCAGTTCTTC. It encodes CATSRDEDLDEQFF.

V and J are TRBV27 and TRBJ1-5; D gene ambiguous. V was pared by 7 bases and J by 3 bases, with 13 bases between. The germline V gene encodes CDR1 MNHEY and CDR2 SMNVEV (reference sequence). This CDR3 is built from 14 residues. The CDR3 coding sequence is TGTGCCAGCACCCCCCCCGGGCTCAATCAGCCCCAGCATTTT. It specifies CASTPPGLNQPQHF.

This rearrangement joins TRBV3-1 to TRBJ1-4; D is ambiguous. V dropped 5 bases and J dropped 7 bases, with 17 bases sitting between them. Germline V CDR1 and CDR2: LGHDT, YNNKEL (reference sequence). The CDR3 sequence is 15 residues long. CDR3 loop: CASSARGGLGEKLFF. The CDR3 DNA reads TGTGCCAGCAGCGCCAGAGGAGGGCTGGGTGAAAAACTGTTTTTT.

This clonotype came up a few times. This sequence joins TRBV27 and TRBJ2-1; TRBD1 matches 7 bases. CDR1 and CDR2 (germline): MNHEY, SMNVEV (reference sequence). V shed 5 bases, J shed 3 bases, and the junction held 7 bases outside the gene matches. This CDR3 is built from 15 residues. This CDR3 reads CASSPQGDFYNEQFF. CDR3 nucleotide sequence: TGTGCCAGCAGTCCCCAGGGGGATTTCTACAATGAGCAGTTCTTC.

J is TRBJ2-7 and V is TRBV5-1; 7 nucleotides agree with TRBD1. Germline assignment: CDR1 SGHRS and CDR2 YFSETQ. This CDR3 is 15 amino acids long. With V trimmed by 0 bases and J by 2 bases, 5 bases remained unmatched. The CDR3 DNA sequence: TGCGCCAGCAGCTTGGGACAGGGCTTAACCTACGAGCAGTACTTC. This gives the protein CASSLGQGLTYEQYF. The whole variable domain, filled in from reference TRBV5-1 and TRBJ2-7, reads KAGVTQTPRYLIKTRGQQVTLSCSPISGHRSVSWYQQTPGQGLQFLFEYFSETQRNKGNFPGRFSGRQFSNSRSEMNVSTLELGDSALYLCASSLGQGLTYEQYFGPGTRLTVT.

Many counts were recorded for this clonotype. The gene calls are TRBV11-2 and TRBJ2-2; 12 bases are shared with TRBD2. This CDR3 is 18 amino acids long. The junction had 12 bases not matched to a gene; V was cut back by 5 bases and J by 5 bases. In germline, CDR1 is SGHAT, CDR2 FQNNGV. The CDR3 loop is CASSRRTSGKGQTGELFF. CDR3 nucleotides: TGTGCCAGCAGCCGACGGACTAGCGGGAAGGGGCAAACCGGGGAGCTGTTTTTT.

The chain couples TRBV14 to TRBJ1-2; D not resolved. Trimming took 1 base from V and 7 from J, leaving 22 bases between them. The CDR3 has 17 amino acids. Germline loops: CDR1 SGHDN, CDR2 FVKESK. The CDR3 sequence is CASSQGLVQPGRRGYTF. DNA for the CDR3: TGTGCCAGCAGCCAAGGCTTGGTACAGCCAGGACGGCGTGGCTACACCTTC.